The 29 T cell receptor beta chains reported below all come from one sample, sequenced in a study of identical twins. TCRdb called the 5' RACE reads again in MiXCR, with one record for every CDR3 protein. The table lists around 1.7 million distinct CDR3 sequences, roughly a third of them singletons, with 0.25% to 0.3% in the top ten. The sequenced material came from cord blood. These receptors were obtained from a newborn girl in good health.

The V and J genes are TRBV3-1 and TRBJ2-5, with TRBD2 as a possible D gene (6 bases). This CDR3 has 14 amino acids. Germline V gene lookup returns CDR1 LGHDT and CDR2 YNNKEL (reference sequence). V lost 1 base to trimming and J lost 4 bases, with 10 bases between them. CDR3 in amino acids: CASSQVGGVETQYF. The DNA of the CDR3 is TGTGCCAGCAGCCAAGTCGGAGGGGTAGAGACCCAGTACTTC.

This clonotype was detected once. This chain connects TRBV7-9 to TRBJ2-7; D is perhaps TRBD1 or TRBD2 (5 bases each). In germline, CDR1 is SEHNR, CDR2 FQNEAQ (reference sequence). The CDR3 spans 16 residues. The V end lost 7 bases, the J end lost 1 base, and 20 bases lay between the germline ends. CDR3 DNA sequence: TGTGCCAGCAACCCACCTTTGGGGGAGTGGTCCTACGAGCAGTACTTC. This codes for CASNPPLGEWSYEQYF.

The table lists this clonotype with a few counts. The V and J genes are TRBV6-8 and TRBJ2-1, with TRBD2 identical over 7 bases. V gave up 8 bases and J gave up 5 bases; unmatched junction bases: 18. This CDR3 contains 17 residues. Looked up from germline, CDR1 is MNHGY and CDR2 is SAAAGT. The chain's CDR3 is CASESPAGWDSDNEQFF. Here the CDR3 DNA reads TGTGCCAGCGAAAGTCCAGCGGGATGGGATAGTGACAATGAGCAGTTCTTC.

The rearrangement joins TRBV3-1 to TRBJ2-1, with 7 bases matching TRBD2. The CDR3 sequence is 16 residues long. Germline CDR1 LGHDT, CDR2 YNNKEL (reference sequence). The junction had 2 bases not matched to a gene; V was cut back by 0 bases and J by 0 bases. CDR3 nucleotides: TGTGCCAGCAGCCAAGAGGGGAGGGCCTCCTACAATGAGCAGTTCTTC. This sequence encodes CASSQEGRASYNEQFF.

This clonotype is a singleton in its sample. A much larger clonotype is one base distant, so this may be a read error. This chain uses TRBV20-1 with TRBJ2-3, with D unclear. Germline V lookup: CDR1 DFQATT, CDR2 SNEGSKA (reference sequence). Trimming shortened V by 1 base and J by 1 base, and 12 bases separated the two germline ends. This CDR3 region has 15 residues. The CDR3 loop is CSARGFHIGTDTQYF. CDR3 nucleotide sequence: TGCAGTGCTAGAGGTTTTCACATCGGCACAGATACGCAGTATTTT.

This clonotype was counted once. The chain joins TRBV9 to TRBJ1-2, with D perhaps matching TRBD1 (6 bases). V dropped 0 bases and J dropped 4 bases, with 13 bases sitting between them. There are 15 residues in the CDR3. Germline CDR1 is SGDLS and CDR2 is YYNGEE. In nucleotides, the CDR3 is TGTGCCAGCAGCGTAGGTGGACAGACCTCCTATGGCTACACCTTC. Amino acid sequence: CASSVGGQTSYGYTF.

The sample holds many counts of this clonotype. The chain employs TRBV5-1 and TRBJ1-2, with a weak D call TRBD1 (5 bases). Germline CDR1 SGHRS, CDR2 YFSETQ. V shed 2 bases and J shed 0 bases, with 11 bases lying between them. The CDR3 extends over 15 amino acids. CDR3 bases: TGCGCCAGCAGCTTTACAGGCCCAGCTAACTATGGCTACACCTTC. Protein product: CASSFTGPANYGYTF.

V usage is TRBV20-1 and J usage is TRBJ2-1, with a tentative D call TRBD1 (6 bases). There are 15 residues in the CDR3. Germline CDR1 is DFQATT and CDR2 is SNEGSKA (reference sequence). With 6 bases removed from V and 6 bases from J, the gap between germline ends came to 21 bases. DNA of the CDR3: TGCAGTGCCCGAGTAAGGGGGAGAAGGGGCAATGAGCAGTTCTTC. It translates to CSARVRGRRGNEQFF.

This clonotype occurred a few times. The V call is TRBV12-3 or TRBV12-4, the J call TRBJ2-3; D is unclear. CDR3 size: 15 residues. The V and J ends lost 7 bases and 2 bases respectively, with 16 bases between them. DNA for the CDR3: TGTGCCAGCACCGTTCGGGTTACGCCCACAGATACGCAGTATTTT. The encoded protein is CASTVRVTPTDTQYF.

This clonotype appeared many times. This chain uses TRBV12-3 or TRBV12-4 with TRBJ1-2, with a tentative D call TRBD1 (6 bases). The CDR3 has 16 amino acids. Trimming pared 4 bases from V and 4 bases from J, leaving 19 bases between. Here the CDR3 reads CASSSLLPTGFYGYTF. The DNA of the CDR3 is TGTGCCAGCAGTTCTCTCCTTCCGACAGGATTCTATGGCTACACCTTC.

This clonotype was observed at least ten times. The V call is TRBV20-1, the J call TRBJ1-4; D is uncertain. This CDR3 contains 10 residues. Per germline, CDR1 DFQATT and CDR2 SNEGSKA (reference sequence). The V gene lost 3 bases and the J gene lost 8 bases, with 4 bases spanning the gap. The CDR3 DNA is TGCAGTGCTAGGGGGGAAAAACTGTTTTTT. It encodes CSARGEKLFF.

The table lists this clonotype with a few counts. The rearrangement joins TRBV7-2 to TRBJ2-7, with a tentative D call TRBD1 (5 bases). Germline V gene sequence: CDR1 SGHTA, CDR2 FQGNSA. The CDR3 extends over 14 amino acids. V dropped 5 bases and J dropped 2 bases, with 13 bases sitting between them. Written as DNA, the CDR3 is TGTGCCAGCAGCGGACGACAGCATACCTACGAGCAGTACTTC. It encodes CASSGRQHTYEQYF.

This clonotype was seen at least ten times. The chain carries TRBV27 and TRBJ2-1; D call uncertain. The CDR3 has 12 amino acids. Germline lookup yields CDR1 MNHEY and CDR2 SMNVEV (reference sequence). The V end was cut by 0 bases, the J end by 10 bases, with 7 bases between. CDR3 residues: CASSLSSGEQFF. The CDR3 region has the DNA TGTGCCAGCAGTTTATCATCAGGAGAGCAGTTCTTC.

This clonotype was seen at least ten times. The chain is built from TRBV12-3 or TRBV12-4 and TRBJ2-7, with 9 bases fitting TRBD2. The trim removed 1 base at V and 3 bases at J, leaving 1 base unmatched. The CDR3 contains 14 residues. The CDR3 loop is CASSLGRGGYEQYF. The CDR3 DNA is TGTGCCAGCAGTTTAGGGCGGGGGGGCTACGAGCAGTACTTC.

The rearrangement uses TRBV28 and TRBJ1-5; D is undetermined. The CDR3 runs 14 residues. V was pared by 6 bases and J by 3 bases, with 12 bases between. Germline V lookup: CDR1 MDHEN, CDR2 SYDVKM. The CDR3: CASRGGRINQPQHF. Written as DNA, the CDR3 is TGTGCCAGCAGAGGAGGACGGATCAATCAGCCCCAGCATTTT. The full variable domain, rest sourced from reference TRBV28 and TRBJ1-5, is DVKVTQSSRYLVKRTGEKVFLECVQDMDHENMFWYRQDPGLGLRLIYFSYDVKMKEKGDIPEGYSVSREKKERFSLILESASTNQTSMYLCASRGGRINQPQHFGDGTRLSIL.

This clonotype was counted only a few times. V usage is TRBV4-1 and J usage is TRBJ2-1; 12 positions agree with TRBD2. V shed 1 base and J 0 bases; nucleotides not matched to a gene: 13. The V gene's germline CDR1 is MGHRA and CDR2 YSYEKL. This CDR3 contains 21 residues. The CDR3 loop is CASSQVYAGLAGPSSYNEQFF. The CDR3 DNA follows: TGCGCCAGCAGCCAAGTTTATGCGGGACTAGCGGGCCCCAGCTCCTACAATGAGCAGTTCTTC.

V is TRBV10-3 and J is TRBJ1-1; maybe TRBD1 (5 bases). The CDR3 contains 15 residues. Germline V CDR1 and CDR2: ENHRY, SYGVKD. Trimming cost V 3 bases and J 4 bases, with 15 bases left between them. The CDR3 reads CAISDFGRVATEAFF. The CDR3 DNA reads TGTGCCATCAGTGATTTTGGCAGGGTGGCCACTGAAGCTTTCTTT.

The sample holds one count of this clonotype. The chain recombines TRBV12-3 or TRBV12-4 with TRBJ1-1, with 8 bases aligning to TRBD1. The trim removed 5 bases at V and 4 bases at J, leaving 6 bases unmatched. The CDR3 consists of 14 residues. The CDR3, as DNA: TGTGCCAGCAGTCACAGGGGGAAGAGCACTGAAGCTTTCTTT. Translation: CASSHRGKSTEAFF.

On this clonotype itself: Germline and junction disagree at one end, which may indicate a read error. This sequence joins TRBV10-3 and TRBJ1-2; a weak D match, TRBD1 (6 bases). Germline CDR1 reads ENHRY; CDR2 reads SYGVKD. This CDR3 comprises 11 residues. The CDR3 spells CSISVSGVYTF. DNA for the CDR3: TGTTCCATCAGTGTGTCAGGGGTGTACACCTTC.

This clonotype has just a few counts. J is TRBJ2-7 and V is TRBV19; D gene ambiguous. V was trimmed by 3 bases and J by 0 bases, leaving 9 bases between them. This CDR3 spans 14 amino acids. The germline gives CDR1 LNHDA, CDR2 SQIVND (reference sequence). The chain's CDR3 is CASSIGLFSYEQYF. As DNA, the CDR3 is TGTGCCAGTAGTATCGGCCTTTTCTCCTACGAGCAGTACTTC.

This clonotype was seen a few times. The rearrangement joins TRBV6-5 to TRBJ1-2; D gene ambiguous. CDR3 length: 13 residues. V lost 6 bases and J lost 8, with 16 bases in between. Germline lookup yields CDR1 MNHEY and CDR2 SVGAGI. CDR3 sequence (DNA): TGTGCCAGCAGCCTTGACGGGTATGGGGGCTACACCTTC. As protein: CASSLDGYGGYTF.

This chain joins TRBV6-1 and TRBJ1-4; TRBD1 matches 9 bases. The CDR3 is 14 residues long. V gave up 6 bases and J gave up 10 bases; unmatched junction bases: 9. In germline, CDR1 is MNHNS, CDR2 SASEGT. This CDR3 is CASRSTGGSRKLFF. The CDR3 nucleotides are TGTGCCAGCAGATCGACAGGGGGGAGTAGAAAACTGTTTTTT.

This clonotype was observed a handful of times. The V and J genes are TRBV6-2 or TRBV6-3 and TRBJ2-1, with D possibly matching TRBD2 (6 bases). V was clipped by 2 bases and J by 5 bases, with 19 bases between them. The germline V gene encodes CDR1 MNHEY and CDR2 SVGEGT. The CDR3 consists of 17 residues. The CDR3 DNA is TGTGCCAGCAGTTACGGTAGTAGAGGGAGGACCAACAATGAGCAGTTCTTC. Translation gives CASSYGSRGRTNNEQFF.

This clonotype has just a few counts. The rearrangement joins TRBV28 to TRBJ2-3, with TRBD1 matching 7 bases. The V and J ends lost 3 bases and 5 bases, in that order; junction bases with no gene match: 5. Germline V gives CDR1 MDHEN, CDR2 SYDVKM. The CDR3 consists of 14 residues. CDR3: CASSLGRGIDTQYF. As DNA, the CDR3 is TGTGCCAGCAGTTTGGGCAGGGGGATAGATACGCAGTATTTT.

Regarding this clonotype: A read error may explain this, as a much larger clone is one base away. The chain has TRBV7-9 and TRBJ2-3, with 7 bases fitting TRBD2. The length of the CDR3 is 15 residues. Germline V gene lookup returns CDR1 SEHNR and CDR2 FQNEAQ (reference sequence). The CDR3 sequence: CASSLNLADTGTQYF. The CDR3 nucleotides are TGTGCCAGCAGCTTAAACCTAGCGGACACAGGTACGCAGTATTTT.

For the CDR3, the DNA is TGCAGTGCTAGTGGGCATCAAGAGACCCAGTACTTC. Translating gives CSASGHQETQYF. This chain connects TRBV20-1 to TRBJ2-5; no clear D. The CDR3 totals 12 residues. CDR1 is DFQATT, CDR2 SNEGSKA, per germline (reference sequence). V gave up 3 bases and J gave up 2 bases, with 7 bases separating them.

V usage is TRBV20-1 and J usage is TRBJ2-3; perhaps TRBD1 as D (7 bases). This CDR3 comprises 13 residues. CDR1 and CDR2 from the germline V gene are DFQATT and SNEGSKA (reference sequence). V was cut by 8 bases and J by 3 bases, with 15 bases left in between. The chain's CDR3 is CSPTRGVTDTQYF. The DNA of the CDR3 is TGCAGTCCGACCAGGGGGGTGACAGATACGCAGTATTTT.

This clonotype was observed at least ten times. The CDR3 region is CASSIVPPQYF. Written as DNA, the CDR3 is TGTGCCAGCAGCATCGTCCCGCCGCAGTATTTT. This chain joins TRBV5-7 and TRBJ2-3; D not certain. TRBV5-7 is identified as an open reading frame with a role that is uncertain. The length of the CDR3 is 11 residues. Trimming cost V 4 bases and J 10 bases, with 10 bases left between them.

This clonotype appeared a few times. The chain couples TRBV28 to TRBJ2-7; either TRBD1 or TRBD2 may supply D (5 bases each). The end of the DNA is better explained by TRBJ2-5, so the J call may be wrong. This CDR3 region has 16 residues. The V gene's germline CDR1 is MDHEN and CDR2 SYDVKM. This CDR3 is CASSLKPGRILETQYF. The CDR3 nucleotides are TGTGCCAGCAGTTTAAAGCCGGGACGCATACTGGAGACCCAGTACTTC.